A single sample is the source of the 30 T cell receptor beta chains below, sequenced in a study of blood T cell repertoires in COVID-19. The method was immunoSEQ multiplex PCR; TCRdb's version includes in-frame clones alone and lacks a portion of them. The sample includes over 100,000 clones, around 81% of them seen just once. Sequenced: peripheral blood. The receptor source for this set is a woman aged 60-75 years with active or convalescent COVID-19.

The chain is built from TRBV19 and TRBJ2-2; 11 positions match TRBD1. CDR3 length: 16 residues. Germline V CDR1 and CDR2: LNHDA, SQIVND (reference sequence). The V segment lost 6 bases and the J segment 2 bases; nucleotides outside the gene matches: 5. The CDR3 region is CASRGQGAANTGELFF. The CDR3 coding sequence is TGTGCCAGTAGAGGACAGGGGGCTGCTAACACCGGGGAGCTGTTTTTT.

V is TRBV5-6 and J is TRBJ1-1; D unclear. The CDR3 covers 14 residues. CDR1 and CDR2 (germline): SGHDT, YYEEEE. V was clipped by 0 bases and J by 4 bases, with 10 bases between them. CDR3 bases: TGTGCCAGCAGCTTGGGCTATGGTGGCACTGAAGCTTTCTTT. It yields the protein CASSLGYGGTEAFF. Supplemented by reference TRBV5-6 and TRBJ1-1, the full variable domain reads DAGVTQSPTHLIKTRGQQVTLRCSPKSGHDTVSWYQQALGQGPQFIFQYYEEEERQRGNFPDRFSGHQFPNYSSELNVNALLLGDSALYLCASSLGYGGTEAFFGQGTRLTVV.

The chain carries TRBV4-1 and TRBJ2-1, with 11 bases fitting TRBD2. The CDR3 loop spans 17 amino acids. V trimming: 1 base; J trimming: 4 bases; junction bases outside the gene matches: 6. Germline CDR1 is MGHRA and CDR2 is YSYEKL. CDR3 sequence (DNA): TGCGCCAGCAGCCAAGGACTACTAGCGGGGGAATACAATGAGCAGTTCTTC. Residues: CASSQGLLAGEYNEQFF.

This rearrangement joins TRBV9 to TRBJ1-2; D gene ambiguous. This CDR3 is 16 amino acids long. The germline gives CDR1 SGDLS, CDR2 YYNGEE. V was shortened by 0 bases and J by 5 bases, with 17 bases between the two germline ends. The CDR3 DNA follows: TGTGCCAGCAGCGTAGCGGCTCGGGAGGCTTATTATGGCTACACCTTC. It encodes CASSVAAREAYYGYTF.

This chain links TRBV5-1 with TRBJ2-2; perhaps TRBD2 as D (5 bases). Trimming took off 0 bases at V and 5 bases at J, with 8 bases between the two ends. Germline V CDR1 and CDR2: SGHRS, YFSETQ. CDR3 size: 14 residues. CDR3 nucleotides: TGCGCCAGCAGCTTGGCCGGGGAGACCGGGGAGCTGTTTTTT. Translation gives CASSLAGETGELFF. Filled out from reference TRBV5-1 and TRBJ2-2, the complete variable domain reads KAGVTQTPRYLIKTRGQQVTLSCSPISGHRSVSWYQQTPGQGLQFLFEYFSETQRNKGNFPGRFSGRQFSNSRSEMNVSTLELGDSALYLCASSLAGETGELFFGEGSRLTVL.

The table lists this clone with a few counts. The chain links TRBV7-2 to TRBJ2-5; the D gene is possibly TRBD1 (5 bases). The CDR3 sequence is 14 residues long. Trimming pared 2 bases from V and 2 bases from J, leaving 9 bases between. Germline V gene data show CDR1 as SGHTA and CDR2 as FQGNSA. CDR3 sequence (DNA): TGTGCCAGCAGCTTAATTACAGGACAAGAGACCCAGTACTTC. It encodes CASSLITGQETQYF. The variable domain in full, completed from reference TRBV7-2 and TRBJ2-5, reads GAGVSQSPSNKVTEKGKDVELRCDPISGHTALYWYRQSLGQGLEFLIYFQGNSAPDKSGLPSDRFSAERTGGSVSTLTIQRTQQEDSAVYLCASSLITGQETQYFGPGTRLLVL.

The rearrangement uses TRBV6-1 and TRBJ1-5, with 7 positions matching TRBD1. Trimming at V came to 4 bases and at J to 0 bases, leaving 3 bases not matched to a gene. The CDR3 runs 15 residues. CDR1 and CDR2 from the germline V gene are MNHNS and SASEGT. The CDR3 is CASSVSGGSNQPQHF. CDR3 nucleotides: TGTGCCAGCAGTGTTTCAGGGGGTAGCAATCAGCCCCAGCATTTT.

This chain connects TRBV9 to TRBJ2-1; 7 positions agree with TRBD2. V shed 5 bases and J 4 bases; nucleotides not matched to a gene: 0. Germline CDR1 SGDLS, CDR2 YYNGEE. The CDR3 extends over 12 amino acids. CDR3 sequence (DNA): TGTGCCAGCAGGGGGGGGTACAATGAGCAGTTCTTC. It encodes CASRGGYNEQFF.

This sequence joins TRBV19 and TRBJ1-4; TRBD1 aligns across 9 bases. The germline CDR1 and CDR2 sequences are LNHDA and SQIVND (reference sequence). The V segment lost 7 bases and the J segment 7 bases; nucleotides outside the gene matches: 10. This CDR3 is 15 amino acids long. The CDR3, as DNA: TGTGCCAGTAATCCGGGACAGGGACAGATTGAAAAACTGTTTTTT. Its protein product is CASNPGQGQIEKLFF. Together with reference TRBV19 and TRBJ1-4, the CDR3 gives the full variable domain: DGGITQSPKYLFRKEGQNVTLSCEQNLNHDAMYWYRQDPGQGLRLIYYSQIVNDFQKGDIAEGYSVSREKKESFPLTVTSAQKNPTAFYLCASNPGQGQIEKLFFGSGTQLSVL.

The chain couples TRBV7-2 to TRBJ2-3; 11 bases match TRBD2. Trimming at V came to 5 bases and at J to 4 bases, leaving 5 bases not matched to a gene. Germline loops: CDR1 SGHTA, CDR2 FQGNSA. This CDR3 has 15 residues. The CDR3 reads CASSAGTSGPDTQYF. The CDR3 DNA is TGTGCCAGCAGCGCCGGGACTAGCGGCCCAGATACGCAGTATTTT.

The chain has TRBV5-1 and TRBJ1-1, with D unresolved. CDR1 is SGHRS and CDR2 is YFSETQ in the germline V gene. Trimming left V 0 bases short and J 0 bases short, with 9 bases between. The CDR3 is 15 residues long. CDR3: CASSLGPGMNTEAFF. CDR3 DNA: TGCGCCAGCAGCTTGGGCCCGGGGATGAACACTGAAGCTTTCTTT.

The rearrangement uses TRBV18 and TRBJ1-2; D may be TRBD1 (5 bases). Trimming pared 3 bases from V and 4 bases from J, leaving 9 bases between. In germline, CDR1 is KGHSH, CDR2 LQKENI. This CDR3 contains 13 residues. CDR3 residues: CASSPGQSYGYTF. CDR3 DNA sequence: TGTGCCAGCTCACCGGGGCAGAGCTATGGCTACACCTTC.

This clone was seen only a few times. The rearrangement uses TRBV19 and TRBJ2-7; 12 bases line up with TRBD1. Germline loops: CDR1 LNHDA, CDR2 SQIVND (reference sequence). The CDR3 spans 16 residues. J was trimmed by 4 bases and V by 10 bases; bases with no gene match: 14. CDR3 coding DNA: TGTGCCACTAGAACCCCGGGACAGGGGGCAGGGTACGAGCAGTACTTC. Its translation: CATRTPGQGAGYEQYF. Using reference TRBV19 and TRBJ2-7 for the parts outside the CDR3, the full variable domain is DGGITQSPKYLFRKEGQNVTLSCEQNLNHDAMYWYRQDPGQGLRLIYYSQIVNDFQKGDIAEGYSVSREKKESFPLTVTSAQKNPTAFYLCATRTPGQGAGYEQYFGPGTRLTVT.

The chain combines TRBV28 with TRBJ2-1, with 12 bases that match TRBD2. The CDR3 totals 20 residues. With V trimmed by 4 bases and J by 0 bases, 13 bases remained unmatched. The germline CDR1 and CDR2 sequences are MDHEN and SYDVKM. The CDR3 sequence is CASSSRLQLAGGSSYNEQFF. In nucleotides, the CDR3 is TGTGCCAGCAGTTCCCGACTCCAACTAGCGGGGGGAAGCTCCTACAATGAGCAGTTCTTC. The full variable domain, completed using reference TRBV28 and TRBJ2-1, is DVKVTQSSRYLVKRTGEKVFLECVQDMDHENMFWYRQDPGLGLRLIYFSYDVKMKEKGDIPEGYSVSREKKERFSLILESASTNQTSMYLCASSSRLQLAGGSSYNEQFFGPGTRLTVL.

This clone was counted once. The rearrangement uses TRBV12-5 and TRBJ2-1; perhaps TRBD2 as D (6 bases). From germline, CDR1 is LGHNT and CDR2 FRNRAP. This CDR3 is 15 amino acids long. V dropped 1 base and J dropped 8 bases, with 15 bases sitting between them. The CDR3 protein is CASGLGGQLADEQFF. The CDR3 DNA follows: TGTGCTAGTGGTTTGGGTGGCCAACTAGCCGATGAGCAGTTCTTC.

This sequence joins TRBV29-1 and TRBJ2-1; weak D call: TRBD1 (6 bases). The CDR3 runs to 12 residues. The germline V gene has CDR1 SQVTM and CDR2 ANQGSEA. Trimming shortened V by 6 bases and J by 9 bases, and 15 bases separated the two germline ends. This CDR3 reads CSVGNLRGEQFF. In DNA, the CDR3 is TGCAGCGTGGGTAACCTCAGGGGTGAGCAGTTCTTC.

The chain combines TRBV12-3 or TRBV12-4 with TRBJ1-2; the D gene is possibly TRBD1 (5 bases). The CDR3 is 12 residues long. Trimming left V 3 bases short and J 6 bases short, with 8 bases between. The CDR3 DNA sequence: TGTGCCAGCAGTTTGGGGACTCATGGCTACACCTTC. Its translation is CASSLGTHGYTF.

The chain couples TRBV15 to TRBJ1-1, with TRBD1 matching 7 bases. With V trimmed by 0 bases and J by 5 bases, 15 bases remained unmatched. From germline, CDR1 is LNHNV and CDR2 YYDKDF (reference sequence). The CDR3 contains 18 residues. CDR3 region: CATSRELASRGRGTEAFF. The CDR3 coding sequence is TGTGCCACCAGCAGAGAATTGGCTTCGAGGGGGCGAGGGACTGAAGCTTTCTTT.

This clone was counted between two and nine times. This sequence joins TRBV7-8 and TRBJ2-3; a weak D match, TRBD2 (7 bases). The V gene's germline CDR1 is SGHVS and CDR2 FQNEAQ. V was trimmed by 5 bases and J by 0 bases, leaving 15 bases between them. The CDR3 is 16 amino acids. The chain's CDR3 is CASSPRGGESTDTQYF. CDR3 sequence (DNA): TGTGCCAGCAGCCCTAGGGGGGGGGAGAGCACAGATACGCAGTATTTT.

V usage is TRBV11-3 and J usage is TRBJ2-3, with TRBD2 matching 9 bases. V lost 2 bases to trimming and J lost 2 bases; unmatched junction nucleotides: 5. The germline CDR1 and CDR2 sequences are SGHNT and YENEEA. The CDR3 loop spans 16 amino acids. The CDR3 loop is CASSLSSSGVTDTQYF. In DNA form, the CDR3 reads TGTGCCAGCAGCTTATCGTCTAGCGGGGTCACAGATACGCAGTATTTT.

The chain carries TRBV27 and TRBJ1-1, with TRBD1 matching 8 bases. The CDR3 is 14 amino acids. CDR1 is MNHEY and CDR2 is SMNVEV in the germline V gene (reference sequence). J lost 11 bases, V lost 4 bases, and 12 bases had no gene match. CDR3 DNA sequence: TGTGCCAGCAGTTACGGGAGACAGGGGCCTGGGGCTTTCTTT. Translating gives CASSYGRQGPGAFF.

J is TRBJ2-1 and V is TRBV25-1; D is perhaps TRBD2 (6 bases). With 5 bases removed from V and 6 bases from J, the gap between germline ends came to 14 bases. Germline V gene lookup returns CDR1 MGHDK and CDR2 SYGVNS. The CDR3 is 14 residues long. CDR3 nucleotides: TGTGCCAGCAGTCGACTAGACAAGAGCAATGAGCAGTTCTTC. Translating gives CASSRLDKSNEQFF.

J is TRBJ1-2 and V is TRBV2, with 9 nucleotides matching TRBD1. V was clipped by 2 bases and J by 8 bases; unmatched bases: 6. From germline, CDR1 is SNHLY and CDR2 FYNNEI. The CDR3 consists of 14 residues. The CDR3 region is CASSERRTGVGYTF. The CDR3 DNA reads TGTGCCAGCAGTGAACGTCGGACAGGGGTCGGCTACACCTTC. The whole variable domain, filled in from reference TRBV2 and TRBJ1-2, reads EPEVTQTPSHQVTQMGQEVILRCVPISNHLYFYWYRQILGQKVEFLVSFYNNEISEKSEIFDDQFSVERPDGSNFTLKIRSTKLEDSAMYFCASSERRTGVGYTFGSGTRLTVV.

The chain combines TRBV24-1 with TRBJ1-5; 12 nucleotides align to TRBD1. Germline assignment: CDR1 KGHDR and CDR2 SFDVKD. This CDR3 region has 20 residues. Losses at the gene ends were 7 bases for V and 4 bases for J; bases not matched to a gene: 19. The CDR3 sequence: CATSEPTAGQGAQLNQPQHF. The CDR3 DNA is TGTGCCACCAGCGAACCCACCGCGGGACAGGGGGCCCAATTAAATCAGCCCCAGCATTTT.

This sequence joins TRBV3-1 (or the pseudogene TRBV3-2) and TRBJ1-6; no definite D call. The CDR3 contains 14 residues. V was cut by 0 bases and J by 7 bases, with 7 bases left in between. Germline V CDR1 and CDR2: LGHDT, YNNKEL (reference sequence). CDR3 protein: CASSQEVGNSPLHF. The CDR3 DNA sequence: TGTGCCAGCAGCCAAGAGGTTGGCAATTCACCCCTCCACTTT.

This chain connects TRBV11-3 to TRBJ2-3, with D perhaps matching TRBD1 (6 bases). The CDR3 extends over 15 amino acids. The germline V and J ends were trimmed by 4 bases and 1 base, with 12 bases remaining between them. Germline lookup yields CDR1 SGHNT and CDR2 YENEEA. CDR3 in amino acids: CASSSQGGRTDTQYF. In DNA form, the CDR3 reads TGTGCCAGCAGCTCCCAAGGGGGACGCACAGATACGCAGTATTTT.

The chain is built from TRBV5-6 and TRBJ1-2, with 8 positions matching TRBD1. V lost 4 bases and J lost 10; bases outside the gene matches: 3. Germline V CDR1 and CDR2: SGHDT, YYEEEE. CDR3 length equals 11 residues. CDR3 residues: CASSQTGVYTF. The CDR3 nucleotides read TGTGCCAGCAGCCAGACAGGGGTCTACACCTTC.

The CDR3: CASSAGQGFSGELFF. The DNA of the CDR3 is TGTGCCAGCAGCGCTGGACAGGGGTTCTCCGGGGAGCTGTTTTTT. The chain uses TRBV14 and TRBJ2-2, with TRBD1 matching 9 bases. Unmatched junction bases numbered 7, after V lost 5 bases and J lost 6 bases. Germline assignment: CDR1 SGHDN and CDR2 FVKESK. The CDR3 runs 15 residues.

The J gene is TRBJ1-1, the V gene TRBV19; 8 nucleotides line up with TRBD1. The germline V gene has CDR1 LNHDA and CDR2 SQIVND (reference sequence). V gave up 3 bases and J gave up 6 bases; unmatched junction bases: 6. This CDR3 region has 14 residues. The CDR3 DNA reads TGTGCCAGTAGTATTTCCCAGGGGGCCGCTGAAGCTTTCTTT. Translating gives CASSISQGAAEAFF.

This clone was seen a handful of times. This chain joins TRBV28 and TRBJ2-3, with D perhaps matching TRBD1 (5 bases). Germline-derived CDR1 and CDR2 are MDHEN and SYDVKM. V gave up 5 bases and J gave up 0 bases, with 18 bases separating them. CDR3 size: 17 residues. DNA for the CDR3: TGTGCCAGCAGTCAGGGTTACTCCTTGGGGAGCACAGATACGCAGTATTTT. Protein product: CASSQGYSLGSTDTQYF.